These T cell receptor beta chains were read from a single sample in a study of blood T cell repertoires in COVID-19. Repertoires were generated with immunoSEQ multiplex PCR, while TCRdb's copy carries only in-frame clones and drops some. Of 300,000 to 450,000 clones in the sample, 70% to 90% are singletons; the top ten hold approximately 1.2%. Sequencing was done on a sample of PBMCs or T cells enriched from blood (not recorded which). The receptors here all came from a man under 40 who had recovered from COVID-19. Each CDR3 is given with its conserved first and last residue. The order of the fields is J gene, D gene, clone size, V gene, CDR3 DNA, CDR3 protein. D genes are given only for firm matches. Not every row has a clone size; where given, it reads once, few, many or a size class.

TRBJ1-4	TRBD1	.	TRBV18	TGTGCCAGCTCACCACGGGACAGCGATGAAAAACTGTTTTTT	CASSPRDSDEKLFF
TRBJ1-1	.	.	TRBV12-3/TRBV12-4	TGTGCCAGCAGTTTAGTGGGGGCCATGGCTTTCTTT	CASSLVGAMAFF
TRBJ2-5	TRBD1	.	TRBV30	TGTGCCTGGAGTGAGCCCCACGGACAGGGGGAGACCCAGTACTTC	CAWSEPHGQGETQYF
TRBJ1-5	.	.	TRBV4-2	TGTGCCAGCAGCCAAAATGTTGGGGGCGGTCAGCCCCAGCATTTT	CASSQNVGGGQPQHF
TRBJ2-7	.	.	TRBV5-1	TGCGCCAGCAGCTCAGGGGAGTGGAAAAACGAGCAGTACTTC	CASSSGEWKNEQYF
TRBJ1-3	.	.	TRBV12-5	TGTGCTAGTGGTCTCCCCCCGGACACCATATATTTT	CASGLPPDTIYF
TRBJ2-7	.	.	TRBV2	TGTGCCAGCTATTCGAGCCGGGGTCCGTACTTC	CASYSSRGPYF
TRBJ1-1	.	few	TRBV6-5	TGTGCCAGCGCAGGTTCCCTGAACACTGAAGCTTTCTTT	CASAGSLNTEAFF
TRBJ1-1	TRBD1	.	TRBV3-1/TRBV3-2	TGTGCCAGCAGCCCTAATTTAAGGACAGGGAAGAACACTGAAGCTTTCTTT	CASSPNLRTGKNTEAFF
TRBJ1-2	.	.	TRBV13	TGTGCCAGCAGCTTAAAACCGACAGGCAGTCTAAATGGCTACACCTTC	CASSLKPTGSLNGYTF